The clone carrying this T cell receptor beta chain was seen only a few times. The antigen remains undetermined. Trimming removed 3 bases from V and 0 bases from J; junction bases left unmatched: 9. The germline gives CDR1 SQVTM, CDR2 ANQGSEA. This CDR3 is built from 16 residues. The authors drew 8 to 10 milliliters of peripheral blood from each donor. For the second PCR, which ran for about 7 to 11 cycles, a sample-barcoded 5' primer and a J-beta primer mix were used. Each TCR beta cDNA got a 12-nucleotide random molecular identifier. One entry per CDR3 protein, called by TCRdb with MiXCR from the 5' RACE reads. The sample lists about 1.5 million distinct CDR3 sequences; 42% were seen once. This sample was included in a study of blood T cells in healthy people across ages. Study outcomes and limitations: Across the age range, TCR beta diversity per million T cells fell in a roughly linear way.

This TCR came from a woman under 30 in good health. The sample was blood. This chain connects TRBV29-1 to TRBJ1-1, with 8 bases that match TRBD1. The CDR3 spells CSVEKGGTGVNTEAFF. CDR3 DNA: TGCAGCGTTGAGAAAGGAGGGACAGGTGTGAACACTGAAGCTTTCTTT.